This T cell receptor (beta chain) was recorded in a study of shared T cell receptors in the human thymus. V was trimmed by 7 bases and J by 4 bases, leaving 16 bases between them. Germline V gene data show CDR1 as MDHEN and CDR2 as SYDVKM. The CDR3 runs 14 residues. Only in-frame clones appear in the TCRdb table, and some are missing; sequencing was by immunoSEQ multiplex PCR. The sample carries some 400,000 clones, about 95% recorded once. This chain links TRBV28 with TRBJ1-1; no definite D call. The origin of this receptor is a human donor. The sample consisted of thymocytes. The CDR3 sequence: CASIPGAGSTEAFF. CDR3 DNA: TGTGCCAGCATTCCAGGCGCAGGAAGCACTGAAGCTTTCTTT.